One sample yielded the 8 T cell receptor beta chains listed below, sequenced in a study of PD-L1 blockade in urothelial cancer. Produced via immunoSEQ multiplex PCR; TCRdb's table is partial and in-frame only. Among over 45,000 clones listed, 86% were seen once. The time point here: pretreatment peripheral blood. Material: PBMCs, obtained around atezolizumab (anti-PD-L1) treatment. The receptors were gathered from a man in his sixties with urothelial cancer.

The genes are TRBV5-1 and TRBJ1-2; 12 nucleotides line up with TRBD1. There are 16 residues in the CDR3. Trimming at V came to 4 bases and at J to 7 bases, leaving 11 bases not matched to a gene. Germline-derived CDR1 and CDR2 are SGHRS and YFSETQ. The CDR3 loop reads CASSPDPGQGASGYTF. The CDR3 DNA sequence: TGCGCCAGCAGCCCCGACCCGGGACAGGGGGCGTCTGGCTACACCTTC.

CDR3 in amino acids: CASKPGTGANVLTF. As DNA, the CDR3 is TGCGCCAGCAAGCCAGGGACTGGGGCCAACGTCCTGACTTTC. The chain couples TRBV5-1 to TRBJ2-6; tentative D call: TRBD1 (5 bases). CDR3 size: 14 residues. Germline assignment: CDR1 SGHRS and CDR2 YFSETQ. The V end was cut by 6 bases, the J end by 2 bases, with 9 bases between.

The chain combines TRBV7-9 with TRBJ1-1; the match to TRBD1 covers 7 bases. Germline CDR1 reads SEHNR; CDR2 reads FQNEAQ (reference sequence). The junction had 3 bases not matched to a gene; V was cut back by 7 bases and J by 4 bases. The CDR3 consists of 12 residues. The CDR3 spells CASTTGVTEAFF. As DNA, the CDR3 is TGTGCCAGCACTACAGGGGTCACTGAAGCTTTCTTT.

The V call is TRBV2, the J call TRBJ1-3; tentative D call: TRBD1 (5 bases). The CDR3 has 15 residues. Trimming removed 6 bases at V and 0 bases at J, with 12 bases between. The germline gives CDR1 SNHLY, CDR2 FYNNEI. In nucleotides, the CDR3 is TGTGCCAGCAGAACGACAGAAATCTCTGGAAACACCATATATTTT. This gives the protein CASRTTEISGNTIYF. Complete variable domain (other parts from reference TRBV2 and TRBJ1-3): EPEVTQTPSHQVTQMGQEVILRCVPISNHLYFYWYRQILGQKVEFLVSFYNNEISEKSEIFDDQFSVERPDGSNFTLKIRSTKLEDSAMYFCASRTTEISGNTIYFGEGSWLTVV.

The J gene is TRBJ2-5, the V gene TRBV11-3, with a weak D call TRBD2 (5 bases). Deletions cut 1 base from V and 5 bases from J, with 20 bases between. The germline V gene encodes CDR1 SGHNT and CDR2 YENEEA. CDR3 size: 17 residues. CDR3: CASSLAEGRGRLETQYF. As DNA, the CDR3 is TGTGCCAGCAGCTTAGCAGAGGGCCGTGGCCGGCTGGAGACCCAGTACTTC.

This clone showed up just once. The chain joins TRBV27 to TRBJ2-1, with 11 positions matching TRBD2. Germline CDR1 reads MNHEY; CDR2 reads SMNVEV (reference sequence). This CDR3 has 17 residues. V was pared by 2 bases and J by 7 bases, with 10 bases of the junction left unmatched. The CDR3 loop is CASSLDNLGLAANEQFF. CDR3 nucleotides: TGTGCCAGCAGTTTAGATAATCTGGGACTAGCGGCAAATGAGCAGTTCTTC.

The chain joins TRBV18 to TRBJ1-1; 8 bases align to TRBD1. The CDR3 consists of 18 residues. Trimming took 5 bases from V and 2 from J; bases not matched to a gene: 16. The germline V gene encodes CDR1 KGHSH and CDR2 LQKENI. The CDR3 reads CASSDTSGTGWRNTEAFF. Written as DNA, the CDR3 is TGTGCCAGCTCAGACACCTCCGGGACAGGCTGGAGAAACACTGAAGCTTTCTTT.

CDR3 residues: CAWGATSVSEQYF. The CDR3 DNA sequence: TGTGCCTGGGGCGCGACTAGCGTCTCCGAGCAGTACTTC. J is TRBJ2-7 and V is TRBV30; TRBD2 matches at 8 bases. The CDR3 length is 13 residues. Trimming removed 5 bases from V and 6 bases from J; junction bases left unmatched: 9. Germline V lookup: CDR1 GTSNPN, CDR2 SVGIG (reference sequence). The variable domain in full, with the rest retrieved from reference TRBV30 and TRBJ2-7, is SQTIHQWPATLVQPVGSPLSLECTVEGTSNPNLYWYRQAAGRGLQLLFYSVGIGQISSEVPQNLSASRPQDRQFILSSKKLLLSDSGFYLCAWGATSVSEQYFGPGTRLTVT.